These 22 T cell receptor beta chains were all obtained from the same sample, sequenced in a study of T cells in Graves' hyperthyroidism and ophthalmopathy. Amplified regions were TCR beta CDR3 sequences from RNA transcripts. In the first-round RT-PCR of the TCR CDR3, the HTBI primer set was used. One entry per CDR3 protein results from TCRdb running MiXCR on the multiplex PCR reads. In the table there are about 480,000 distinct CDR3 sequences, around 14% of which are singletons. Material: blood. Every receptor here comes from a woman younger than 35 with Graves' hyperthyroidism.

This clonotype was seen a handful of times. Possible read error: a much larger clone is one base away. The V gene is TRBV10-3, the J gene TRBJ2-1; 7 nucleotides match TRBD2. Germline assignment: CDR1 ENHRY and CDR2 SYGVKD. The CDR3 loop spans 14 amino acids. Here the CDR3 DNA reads TGTGCCATCACAACTAGCGACCCCTACAATGCGCAGTTCTTC. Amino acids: CAITTSDPYNAQFF.

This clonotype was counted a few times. The CDR3 nucleotides read TGCGCCAGCAGTCATGGACGGGACTCTGGAAACACCATATATTTT. As protein: CASSHGRDSGNTIYF. The chain recombines TRBV5-1 with TRBJ1-3; D is undetermined. Germline values: CDR1 SGHRS, CDR2 YFSETQ. V was clipped by 5 bases and J by 0 bases, with 12 bases between them. There are 15 residues in the CDR3.

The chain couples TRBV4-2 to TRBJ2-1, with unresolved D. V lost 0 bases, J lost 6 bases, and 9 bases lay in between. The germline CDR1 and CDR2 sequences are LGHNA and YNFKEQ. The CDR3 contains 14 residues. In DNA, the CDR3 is TGTGCCAGCAGCCAAGAGACGCCTACCAATGAGCAGTTCTTC. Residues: CASSQETPTNEQFF.

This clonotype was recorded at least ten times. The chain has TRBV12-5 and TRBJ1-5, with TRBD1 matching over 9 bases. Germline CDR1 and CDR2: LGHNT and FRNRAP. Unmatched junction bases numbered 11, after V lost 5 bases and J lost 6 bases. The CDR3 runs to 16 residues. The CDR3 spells CASGPISLQGAQPQHF. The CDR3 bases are TGTGCTAGTGGTCCCATCTCGCTACAGGGGGCTCAGCCCCAGCATTTT.

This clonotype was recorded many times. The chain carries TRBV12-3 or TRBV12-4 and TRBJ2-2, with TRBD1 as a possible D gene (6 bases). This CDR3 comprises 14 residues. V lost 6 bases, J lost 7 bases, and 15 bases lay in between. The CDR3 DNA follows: TGTGCCAGCAGACTGGCACAGGGAGTCGGGGAGCTGTTTTTT. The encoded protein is CASRLAQGVGELFF.

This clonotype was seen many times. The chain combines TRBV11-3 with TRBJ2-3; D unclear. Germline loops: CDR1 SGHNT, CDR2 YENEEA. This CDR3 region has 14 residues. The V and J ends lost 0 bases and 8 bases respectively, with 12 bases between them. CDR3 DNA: TGTGCCAGCAGCTTAGACCGAACAGAGGCTACGCAGTATTTT. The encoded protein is CASSLDRTEATQYF. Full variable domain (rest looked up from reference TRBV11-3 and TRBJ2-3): EAGVVQSPRYKIIEKKQPVAFWCNPISGHNTLYWYLQNLGQGPELLIRYENEEAVDDSQLPKDRFSAERLKGVDSTLKIQPAELGDSAVYLCASSLDRTEATQYFGPGTRLTVL.

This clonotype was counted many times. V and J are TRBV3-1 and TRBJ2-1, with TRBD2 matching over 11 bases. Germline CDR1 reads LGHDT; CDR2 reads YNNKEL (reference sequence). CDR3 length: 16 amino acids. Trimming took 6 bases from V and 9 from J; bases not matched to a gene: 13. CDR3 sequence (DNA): TGTGCCAGCAGAGCCAGGGGGACTAGCGGCAAGGTTGAGCAGTTCTTC. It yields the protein CASRARGTSGKVEQFF.

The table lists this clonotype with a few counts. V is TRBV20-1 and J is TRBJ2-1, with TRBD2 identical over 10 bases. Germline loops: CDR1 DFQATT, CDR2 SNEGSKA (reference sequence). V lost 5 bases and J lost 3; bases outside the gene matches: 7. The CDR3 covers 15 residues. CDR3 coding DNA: TGCAGTGCTGGCAGCGGGAGGGCCCTCTACAATGAGCAGTTCTTC. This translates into CSAGSGRALYNEQFF.

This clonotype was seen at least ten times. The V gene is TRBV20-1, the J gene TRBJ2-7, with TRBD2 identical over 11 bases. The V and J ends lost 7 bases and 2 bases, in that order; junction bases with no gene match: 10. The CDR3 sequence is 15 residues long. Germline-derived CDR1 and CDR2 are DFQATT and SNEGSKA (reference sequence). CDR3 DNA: TGCAGTGTTCAGGGGGCGACTAGCGGGACCTACGAGCAGTACTTC. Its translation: CSVQGATSGTYEQYF.

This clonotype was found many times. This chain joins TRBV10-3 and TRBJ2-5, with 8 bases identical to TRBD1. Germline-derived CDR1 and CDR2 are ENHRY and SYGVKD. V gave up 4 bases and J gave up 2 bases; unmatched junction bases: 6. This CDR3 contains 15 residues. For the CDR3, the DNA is TGTGCCATCAGTGGAATGGGACAGGCGCAAGAGACCCAGTACTTC. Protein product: CAISGMGQAQETQYF.

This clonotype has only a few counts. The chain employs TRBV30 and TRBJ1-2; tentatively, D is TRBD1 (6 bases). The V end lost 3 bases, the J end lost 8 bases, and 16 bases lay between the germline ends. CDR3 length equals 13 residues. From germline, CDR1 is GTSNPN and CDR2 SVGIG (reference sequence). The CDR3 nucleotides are TGTGCCTGGAGGGCAGGGGAGTTTGACGGCTACACCTTC. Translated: CAWRAGEFDGYTF.

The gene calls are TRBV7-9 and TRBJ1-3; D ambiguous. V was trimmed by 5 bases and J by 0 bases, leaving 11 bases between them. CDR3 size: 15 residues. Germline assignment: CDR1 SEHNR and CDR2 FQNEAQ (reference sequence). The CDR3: CASSSPENSGNTIYF. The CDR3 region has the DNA TGTGCCAGCAGCAGTCCGGAGAACTCTGGAAACACCATATATTTT.

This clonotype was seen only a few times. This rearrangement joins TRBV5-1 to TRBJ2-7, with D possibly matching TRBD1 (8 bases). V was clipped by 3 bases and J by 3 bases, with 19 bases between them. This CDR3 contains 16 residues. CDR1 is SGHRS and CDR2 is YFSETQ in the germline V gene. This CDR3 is CASSYGQGGGLYEQYF. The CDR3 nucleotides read TGCGCCAGCAGCTACGGACAGGGCGGGGGCCTCTACGAGCAGTACTTC.

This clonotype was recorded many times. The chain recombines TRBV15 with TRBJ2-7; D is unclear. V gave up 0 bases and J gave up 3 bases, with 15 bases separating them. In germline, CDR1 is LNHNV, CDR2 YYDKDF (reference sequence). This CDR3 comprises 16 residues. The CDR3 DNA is TGTGCCACCAGCAGAGATCAACACCCCCAACGCTACGAGCAGTACGTC. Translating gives CATSRDQHPQRYEQYV.

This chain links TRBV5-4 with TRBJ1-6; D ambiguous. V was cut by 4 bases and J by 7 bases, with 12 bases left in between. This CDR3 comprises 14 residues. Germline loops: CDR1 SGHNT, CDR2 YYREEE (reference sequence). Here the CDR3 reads CASSEIFRNSPLHF. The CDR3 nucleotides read TGTGCCAGCAGCGAGATCTTTCGCAATTCACCCCTCCACTTT.

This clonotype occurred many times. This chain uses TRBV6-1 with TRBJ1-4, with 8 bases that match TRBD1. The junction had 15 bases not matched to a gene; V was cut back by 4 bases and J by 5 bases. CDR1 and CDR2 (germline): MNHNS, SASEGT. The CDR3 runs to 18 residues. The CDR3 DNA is TGTGCCAGCAGTGCCCTCGGACAGGGTTCTTTCGCGAATGAAAAACTGTTTTTT. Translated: CASSALGQGSFANEKLFF.

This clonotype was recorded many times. CDR3 amino acids: CASSKGLAGGSEQFF. In nucleotides, the CDR3 is TGTGCCAGCAGCAAGGGACTAGCGGGAGGGTCTGAGCAGTTCTTC. The rearrangement links TRBV11-3 to TRBJ2-1; 16 bases agree with TRBD2. This CDR3 has 15 residues. Germline values: CDR1 SGHNT, CDR2 YENEEA. V gave up 5 bases and J gave up 9 bases; unmatched junction bases: 4.

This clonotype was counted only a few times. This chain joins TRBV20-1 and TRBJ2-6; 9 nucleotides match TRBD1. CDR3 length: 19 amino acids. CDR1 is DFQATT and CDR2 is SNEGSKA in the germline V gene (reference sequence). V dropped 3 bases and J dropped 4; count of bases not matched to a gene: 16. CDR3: CSARESTGGTSTGANVLTF. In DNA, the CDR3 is TGCAGTGCTAGGGAATCGACAGGGGGTACCTCCACAGGGGCCAACGTCCTGACTTTC.

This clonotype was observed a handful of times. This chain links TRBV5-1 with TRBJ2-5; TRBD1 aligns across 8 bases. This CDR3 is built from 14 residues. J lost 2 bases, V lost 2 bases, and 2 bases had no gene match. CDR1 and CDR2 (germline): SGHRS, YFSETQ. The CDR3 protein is CASSFTGGQETQYF. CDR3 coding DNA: TGCGCCAGCAGCTTCACAGGGGGTCAAGAGACCCAGTACTTC.

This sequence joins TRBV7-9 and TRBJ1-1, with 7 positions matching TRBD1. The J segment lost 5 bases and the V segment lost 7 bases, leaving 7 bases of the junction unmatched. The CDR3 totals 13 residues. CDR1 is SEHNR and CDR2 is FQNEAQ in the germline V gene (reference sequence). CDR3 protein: CASMRTGQTEAFF. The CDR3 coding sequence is TGTGCCAGCATGCGGACAGGTCAAACTGAAGCTTTCTTT.

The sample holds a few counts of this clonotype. The CDR3 nucleotides read TGCAGTGCTAGAACGATTAATGAAAAACTGTTTTTT. The encoded protein is CSARTINEKLFF. The genes are TRBV20-1 and TRBJ1-4; D is ambiguous. V lost 2 bases and J 4 bases, leaving 5 bases between the germline ends. The CDR3 extends over 12 amino acids. Germline CDR1 reads DFQATT; CDR2 reads SNEGSKA (reference sequence).

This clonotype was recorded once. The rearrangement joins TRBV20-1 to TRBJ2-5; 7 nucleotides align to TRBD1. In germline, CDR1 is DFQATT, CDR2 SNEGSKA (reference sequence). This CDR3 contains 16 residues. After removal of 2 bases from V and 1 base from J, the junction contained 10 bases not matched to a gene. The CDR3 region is CSARSPTGRGQETQYF. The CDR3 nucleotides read TGCAGTGCTAGATCCCCGACAGGGAGAGGCCAAGAGACCCAGTACTTC.